Each of the 11 T cell receptor beta chains below was sequenced from the same sample in a study of blood T cell repertoires in COVID-19. The table came from immunoSEQ multiplex PCR; TCRdb's copy has only in-frame clones and leaves some out. The table includes about 140,000 clones, over 75% detected once. The sample was peripheral blood. Receptors originate from a woman in her forties or fifties with acute or convalescent COVID-19.

The V call is TRBV3-1 (or the pseudogene TRBV3-2), the J call TRBJ1-1; D remains unclear. V was shortened by 1 base and J by 1 base, with 7 bases between the two germline ends. The CDR3 consists of 14 residues. Per germline, CDR1 LGHDT and CDR2 YNNKEL (reference sequence). CDR3 region: CASSQGSGNTEAFF. CDR3 sequence (DNA): TGTGCCAGCAGCCAAGGCTCCGGGAACACTGAAGCTTTCTTT.

This clone occurred a few times. The genes are TRBV7-2 and TRBJ2-6, with 7 bases lining up with TRBD2. The CDR3 runs to 15 residues. V lost 5 bases and J lost 4; bases outside the gene matches: 5. Germline loops: CDR1 SGHTA, CDR2 FQGNSA. CDR3 nucleotide sequence: TGTGCCAGCAGCAGGAGGGAGGGCGGGGCCAACGTCCTGACTTTC. It codes for CASSRREGGANVLTF.

The V call is TRBV7-2, the J call TRBJ2-7; weak D call: TRBD1 (6 bases). V was pared by 4 bases and J by 2 bases, with 18 bases between. Per the germline V gene, CDR1 is SGHTA and CDR2 is FQGNSA. CDR3 length: 16 residues. The CDR3 spells CASSYIRTKGAYEQYF. Written as DNA, the CDR3 is TGTGCCAGCAGCTATATCCGGACAAAGGGGGCCTACGAGCAGTACTTC.

The chain uses TRBV28 and TRBJ2-1; 9 nucleotides match TRBD1. Trimming at V came to 2 bases and at J to 7 bases, leaving 9 bases not matched to a gene. The CDR3 runs to 16 residues. CDR1 MDHEN and CDR2 SYDVKM come from the germline V gene. CDR3 residues: CASSLEGTGRENEQFF. CDR3 DNA sequence: TGTGCCAGCAGTTTAGAGGGGACAGGGCGGGAGAATGAGCAGTTCTTC.

This clone has only a few counts. The rearrangement uses TRBV6-2 or TRBV6-3 and TRBJ1-3; D possibly corresponds to TRBD1 (6 bases). CDR1 MNHEY and CDR2 SVGEGT come from the germline V gene. The CDR3 is 15 amino acids. V gave up 2 bases and J gave up 0 bases, with 8 bases separating them. CDR3 DNA: TGTGCCAGCAGTTACGCAGGGGACTCTGGAAACACCATATATTTT. Translated, it gives CASSYAGDSGNTIYF.

This clone was counted only a few times. This chain connects TRBV7-9 to TRBJ1-2, with D unclear. V lost 7 bases, J lost 4 bases, and 19 bases lay in between. The CDR3 is 15 amino acids. Germline V gene data show CDR1 as SEHNR and CDR2 as FQNEAQ (reference sequence). The CDR3 DNA follows: TGTGCCAGCACCCCCCAAGGAACAGAAGTCTATGGCTACACCTTC. It yields the protein CASTPQGTEVYGYTF.

The rearrangement uses TRBV7-9 and TRBJ2-6; TRBD1 might be the D (5 bases). V was pared by 2 bases and J by 4 bases, with 12 bases between. CDR3 length: 16 residues. Germline CDR1 is SEHNR and CDR2 is FQNEAQ (reference sequence). The CDR3 nucleotides read TGTGCCAGCAGCTTATTAGGGGCCGCCGGGGCCAACGTCCTGACTTTC. Translation gives CASSLLGAAGANVLTF.

The chain combines TRBV6-5 with TRBJ2-7; maybe TRBD2 (5 bases). Germline CDR1 and CDR2: MNHEY and SVGAGI. Trimming stripped 0 bases from V and 2 bases from J, with 14 bases between. The CDR3 runs 16 residues. CDR3: CASSYSGGPGTYEQYF. The CDR3, as DNA: TGTGCCAGCAGTTACTCTGGAGGCCCCGGGACCTACGAGCAGTACTTC.

This rearrangement joins TRBV7-9 to TRBJ1-6; D possibly corresponds to TRBD1 (6 bases). This CDR3 is 13 amino acids long. Germline-derived CDR1 and CDR2 are SEHNR and FQNEAQ (reference sequence). The ends were cut back, 8 bases at V and 8 bases at J, with 13 bases in the middle. The chain's CDR3 is CASDTGFDSPLHF. CDR3 DNA sequence: TGTGCCAGCGACACAGGGTTTGATTCACCCCTCCACTTT. Supplemented by reference TRBV7-9 and TRBJ1-6, the full variable domain reads DTGVSQNPRHKITKRGQNVTFRCDPISEHNRLYWYRQTLGQGPEFLTYFQNEAQLEKSRLLSDRFSAERPKGSFSTLEIQRTEQGDSAMYLCASDTGFDSPLHFGNGTRLTVT.

The gene calls are TRBV3-1 (or the pseudogene TRBV3-2) and TRBJ2-3, with TRBD2 matching over 9 bases. The germline V gene encodes CDR1 LGHDT and CDR2 YNNKEL (reference sequence). With 5 bases clipped from V and 3 bases from J, the junction kept 6 bases outside the gene matches. This CDR3 region has 15 residues. The CDR3 sequence: CASSELAGTTDTQYF. CDR3 bases: TGTGCCAGCAGCGAGCTAGCGGGGACAACAGATACGCAGTATTTT.

The chain joins TRBV6-5 to TRBJ1-1; D unclear. Germline loops: CDR1 MNHEY, CDR2 SVGAGI. This CDR3 contains 13 residues. Between the trimmed V and J ends, which lost 6 bases and 7 bases, there was a span of 15 bases. As DNA, the CDR3 is TGTGCCAGCAGGGGCACTTTGGTGGGTGAAGCTTTCTTT. Its translation: CASRGTLVGEAFF.